This T cell receptor beta chain stems from a study of blood T cell repertoires in COVID-19. The overall study: Material from acute and convalescent COVID-19 was sourced from the United States, Italy and Spain. Nucleic acid was either cDNA or gDNA, and it came from T cells, B-cell-depleted T cells, or PBMCs.

Study processing details: Amplifying reference gene primers gave estimates of nucleated cell counts. The table came from immunoSEQ multiplex PCR; TCRdb's copy has only in-frame clones and leaves some out. The D gene and trimming were derived from the DNA, and the V and J assignments and clone size from that table. Seen here are 55,000 to 65,000 clones, roughly nine tenths observed once, and the top ten hold around 10%. Unmatched junction bases numbered 6, after V lost 5 bases and J lost 8 bases. The CDR3 is made up of 14 amino acids. CDR1 is SNHLY and CDR2 is FYNNEI in the germline V gene. The sequenced sample was peripheral blood. The sequence was collected from a human donor with acute or convalescent COVID-19. The donor label of this sample is uncertain. The chain employs TRBV2 and TRBJ1-4; 9 bases fit TRBD1. This CDR3 is CASSRTGVGEKLFF. In nucleotides, the CDR3 is TGTGCCAGCAGTCGGACAGGGGTAGGGGAAAAACTGTTTTTT.